This T cell receptor beta chain was sequenced for a study of blood T cell repertoires in COVID-19. This table comes from immunoSEQ multiplex PCR, and its TCRdb copy is limited to in-frame clones, with some not included. The data contain 200,000 to 250,000 clones, around 84% of them singletons. CDR1 SGHRS and CDR2 YFSETQ come from the germline V gene. The CDR3 is made up of 13 amino acids. V lost 4 bases, J lost 0 bases, and 7 bases lay in between. This clone occurred once. This specimen includes other DNA sequences encoding the same CDR3. The rearrangement joins TRBV5-1 to TRBJ1-2; D is uncertain. The source material was peripheral blood. This TCR derives from a man aged 35-49 years with acute or convalescent COVID-19. CDR3 amino acids: CASSLGSNYGYTF. The CDR3 DNA reads TGCGCCAGCAGCCTCGGGTCTAACTATGGCTACACCTTC.